The next 17 T cell receptor beta chains were all read from a single sample in a study of a mutant IDH1 vaccine in newly diagnosed glioma. Profiled with immunoSEQ multiplex PCR; TCRdb holds only in-frame clones, not every one. This table has 80,000 to 100,000 clones, roughly 80% appearing once. The time point is: baseline, week 1 (first vaccination visit). Treatment in this sample: pre-vaccination baseline after standard-of-care therapy. The starting material was PBMCs, obtained from a glioma patient treated with radiotherapy, temozolomide or both. The origin of the receptors is a man aged 35 to 55 with glioma. Some clones in this sample may be carry-over from other donors' samples.

The chain couples TRBV2 to TRBJ2-7; 14 bases line up with TRBD2. The V segment lost 4 bases and the J segment 3 bases; nucleotides outside the gene matches: 2. This CDR3 has 15 residues. Germline CDR1 reads SNHLY; CDR2 reads FYNNEI. CDR3 loop: CASSGLAGGFYEQYF. In nucleotides, the CDR3 is TGTGCCAGCAGTGGACTAGCGGGGGGGTTCTACGAGCAGTACTTC.

This clone was recorded only once. The chain has TRBV10-3 and TRBJ2-4, with D perhaps matching TRBD2 (6 bases). Trimming cost V 5 bases and J 0 bases, with 11 bases left between them. The length of the CDR3 is 15 residues. Germline CDR1 ENHRY, CDR2 SYGVKD. The CDR3 spells CAISSGTSAKNIQYF. CDR3 DNA sequence: TGTGCCATCAGTTCCGGGACTTCAGCCAAAAACATTCAGTACTTC.

This clone appeared once. The V and J genes are TRBV30 and TRBJ2-1, with 8 bases lining up with TRBD2. With 1 base clipped from V and 10 bases from J, the junction kept 12 bases outside the gene matches. Looked up from germline, CDR1 is GTSNPN and CDR2 is SVGIG (reference sequence). CDR3 length: 15 residues. The CDR3 nucleotides read TGTGCCTGGAGTGAAGGCGGGGGGCCCTTCGGGGAGCAGTTCTTC. It encodes CAWSEGGGPFGEQFF.

The chain has TRBV7-6 and TRBJ2-1; the match to TRBD2 covers 10 bases. J gave up 9 bases and V 2 bases, and 4 bases lay outside the gene matches. The CDR3 consists of 14 residues. Germline assignment: CDR1 SGHVS and CDR2 FNYEAQ. CDR3 bases: TGTGCCAGCAGCTTAAGCGGGGGGGCCCGTGAGCAGTTCTTC. Encoded protein: CASSLSGGAREQFF. Supplemented by reference TRBV7-6 and TRBJ2-1, the full variable domain reads GAGVSQSPRYKVTKRGQDVALRCDPISGHVSLYWYRQALGQGPEFLTYFNYEAQQDKSGLPNDRFSAERPEGSISTLTIQRTEQRDSAMYRCASSLSGGAREQFFGPGTRLTVL.

The rearrangement joins TRBV18 to TRBJ2-7; possibly TRBD1 for D (6 bases). Germline values: CDR1 KGHSH, CDR2 LQKENI. The CDR3 has 16 residues. The V gene lost 2 bases and the J gene lost 2 bases, with 16 bases spanning the gap. CDR3 loop: CASSPRASTGTYEQYF. CDR3 coding DNA: TGTGCCAGCTCACCAAGAGCCTCAACAGGGACCTACGAGCAGTACTTC.

The rearrangement uses TRBV5-8 and TRBJ1-2, with D perhaps matching TRBD1 (6 bases). The CDR3 runs to 14 residues. Germline V CDR1 and CDR2: SGHTS, YDEGEE. V gave up 3 bases and J gave up 4 bases, with 13 bases separating them. The CDR3, as DNA: TGTGCCAGCAGCTCAACCAGGGGCCTCTATGGCTACACCTTC. Its translation is CASSSTRGLYGYTF.

DNA of the CDR3: TGTGCCAGCAGCTTAGGTAATCAAGAGACCCAGTACTTC. It codes for CASSLGNQETQYF. The V and J genes are TRBV7-3 and TRBJ2-5; D gene unclear. The CDR3 has 13 amino acids. CDR1 SGHTA and CDR2 FQGTGA come from the germline V gene. Trimming left V 2 bases short and J 2 bases short, with 6 bases between.

The V gene is TRBV10-1, the J gene TRBJ2-7, with D perhaps TRBD1 (6 bases). This CDR3 spans 18 amino acids. Germline lookup yields CDR1 WNHNN and CDR2 SYGVQD (reference sequence). V was trimmed by 0 bases and J by 0 bases, leaving 18 bases between them. CDR3: CASSESLVGQHSSYEQYF. The CDR3 DNA reads TGCGCCAGCAGTGAGTCATTGGTCGGACAGCATAGCTCCTACGAGCAGTACTTC.

The rearrangement links TRBV10-2 to TRBJ2-5, with 7 bases that match TRBD2. After removal of 4 bases from V and 2 bases from J, the junction contained 10 bases not matched to a gene. The CDR3 consists of 16 residues. Germline V lookup: CDR1 WSHSY, CDR2 SAAADI. The DNA of the CDR3 is TGCGCCAGCAGTGGTGGCGTCCGGGGGGTGCAAGAGACCCAGTACTTC. The encoded protein is CASSGGVRGVQETQYF.

The CDR3 sequence is CASSLAPGQGGEQYF. The CDR3 bases are TGCGCCAGCAGCTTGGCCCCGGGACAGGGAGGCGAGCAGTACTTC. This chain joins TRBV5-1 and TRBJ2-7, with 9 bases identical to TRBD1. CDR1 SGHRS and CDR2 YFSETQ come from the germline V gene. V gave up 0 bases and J gave up 6 bases; unmatched junction bases: 7. The CDR3 loop spans 15 amino acids.

The DNA of the CDR3 is TGTGCCAGCAGCCGGGCAGGGGGTGTCGAGCAGTACTTC. Its translation: CASSRAGGVEQYF. This chain joins TRBV6-1 and TRBJ2-7; 7 bases line up with TRBD1. Per the germline V gene, CDR1 is MNHNS and CDR2 is SASEGT. V was pared by 6 bases and J by 6 bases, with 8 bases of the junction left unmatched. This CDR3 contains 13 residues.

The chain combines TRBV19 with TRBJ1-5; maybe TRBD1 (5 bases). CDR3 length: 16 amino acids. Germline assignment: CDR1 LNHDA and CDR2 SQIVND (reference sequence). The germline V and J ends were trimmed by 3 bases and 1 base, with 13 bases remaining between them. The CDR3 DNA reads as TGTGCCAGTAGTATCCCCGCCAGGGCGAGCAATCAGCCCCAGCATTTT. Its protein product is CASSIPARASNQPQHF.

The chain employs TRBV2 and TRBJ2-7; 9 bases map to TRBD2. The germline gives CDR1 SNHLY, CDR2 FYNNEI. V lost 6 bases, J lost 7 bases, and 10 bases stayed unmatched. There are 14 residues in the CDR3. CDR3 sequence: CASRRELAGREQYF. Written as DNA, the CDR3 is TGTGCCAGCAGGCGAGAACTAGCGGGTCGAGAGCAGTACTTC.

V gene TRBV7-3 combines with J gene TRBJ2-1; D is perhaps TRBD2 (6 bases). Trimming removed 4 bases from V and 6 bases from J, with 10 bases in between. The CDR3 length is 13 residues. Germline-derived CDR1 and CDR2 are SGHTA and FQGTGA. CDR3 in amino acids: CASSSGVFNEQFF. The DNA for the CDR3 is TGTGCCAGCAGCTCGGGGGTATTCAATGAGCAGTTCTTC.

V gene TRBV27 combines with J gene TRBJ1-4, with D possibly TRBD1 on 5 matching bases. The germline V and J ends were trimmed by 3 bases and 8 bases, with 16 bases remaining between them. The CDR3 is made up of 15 amino acids. CDR1 and CDR2 (germline): MNHEY, SMNVEV (reference sequence). The CDR3 nucleotides are TGTGCCAGCAGTTTCGGGACGGGCAGACCCGAAAAACTGTTTTTT. As protein: CASSFGTGRPEKLFF.

This chain connects TRBV5-1 to TRBJ1-6; 10 nucleotides align to TRBD1. The CDR3 runs to 14 residues. Germline CDR1 is SGHRS and CDR2 is YFSETQ. V lost 4 bases and J lost 10; bases outside the gene matches: 5. CDR3 sequence reads: CASSPDRGGSPLHF. CDR3 coding DNA: TGCGCCAGCAGCCCGGACAGGGGGGGCTCACCCCTCCACTTT.

Turning to this clone: At the DNA level, this CDR3 is encoded by other sequences in the same sample as well. The V gene is TRBV5-1, the J gene TRBJ2-7; 8 positions match TRBD1. V shed 4 bases and J 2 bases; nucleotides not matched to a gene: 2. This CDR3 comprises 13 residues. The germline gives CDR1 SGHRS, CDR2 YFSETQ. The CDR3 nucleotides are TGCGCCAGCAGCCCACAGGGGGCCTACGAGCAGTACTTC. As protein: CASSPQGAYEQYF.